This TCR beta chain is from a study of blood T cell repertoires in COVID-19. From germline, CDR1 is SGHAT and CDR2 FQNNGV. V was shortened by 5 bases and J by 7 bases, with 24 bases between the two germline ends. The CDR3 is made up of 16 amino acids. Original analysis: The authors estimated nucleated cell counts from reference gene primer amplification. Clones were read by immunoSEQ multiplex PCR, and TCRdb kept only the in-frame ones, dropping some. V and J calls and clone size come straight from that table; D and trimming were deduced from the DNA. Among around 330,000 clones listed, 88% were seen once. Enrolled during active infection, Seattle patients were then followed longitudinally.

The sequence was obtained from a woman in her twenties or thirties with COVID-19, enrolled during active disease. This chain connects TRBV11-2 to TRBJ2-7; D might be TRBD2 (5 bases). Source material: peripheral blood. The CDR3 DNA reads as TGTGCCAGCAGCCCTCCGGGGTATGGATTCTTTTGGGAGCAGTACTTC. The encoded protein is CASSPPGYGFFWEQYF.